Shown below are 22 T cell receptor beta chains from a single sample sequenced in a study of blood T cell repertoires in COVID-19. Repertoires were generated with immunoSEQ multiplex PCR, while TCRdb's copy carries only in-frame clones and drops some. Of about 150,000 clones in the sample, 80% to 90% were seen once. Sequences were obtained from peripheral blood. The receptor set was obtained from a woman aged 50 to 60 with acute or convalescent COVID-19.

The chain is built from TRBV7-3 and TRBJ1-6, with TRBD1 matching 7 bases. Germline trimming cut 5 bases from V and 9 bases from J; bases unmatched to any gene: 4. This CDR3 is built from 13 residues. Germline lookup yields CDR1 SGHTA and CDR2 FQGTGA. DNA of the CDR3: TGTGCCAGCAGCCTCGACAGGGTTTCACCCCTCCACTTT. Its protein is CASSLDRVSPLHF.

The chain combines TRBV6-6 with TRBJ2-7; D perhaps matches TRBD2 (6 bases). V was trimmed by 7 bases and J by 3 bases, leaving 16 bases between them. This CDR3 is 14 amino acids long. The germline CDR1 and CDR2 sequences are MNHNY and SVGAGI (reference sequence). In nucleotides, the CDR3 is TGTGCCAGCACTCGGAGGGGCGGGAACTACGAGCAGTACTTC. Its protein product is CASTRRGGNYEQYF.

This chain connects TRBV7-3 to TRBJ2-1, with D perhaps matching TRBD1 (7 bases). CDR1 and CDR2 (germline): SGHTA, FQGTGA. This CDR3 has 17 residues. Trimming removed 5 bases at V and 3 bases at J, with 20 bases between. CDR3 sequence reads: CASSPNGGTVNYNEQFF. Written as DNA, the CDR3 is TGTGCCAGCAGCCCAAACGGCGGGACAGTTAACTACAATGAGCAGTTCTTC. The whole variable domain, filled in from reference TRBV7-3 and TRBJ2-1, reads GAGVSQTPSNKVTEKGKYVELRCDPISGHTALYWYRQSLGQGPEFLIYFQGTGAADDSGLPNDRFFAVRPEGSVSTLKIQRTERGDSAVYLCASSPNGGTVNYNEQFFGPGTRLTVL.

The chain couples TRBV7-2 to TRBJ2-7, with 8 bases identical to TRBD2. CDR3 size: 14 residues. The V and J ends lost 6 bases and 7 bases, in that order; junction bases with no gene match: 11. The germline gives CDR1 SGHTA, CDR2 FQGNSA. CDR3 loop: CASRSGSRVGEQYF. The CDR3 DNA follows: TGTGCCAGCAGGAGCGGGAGCCGCGTGGGAGAGCAGTACTTC. The entire variable domain, with the rest obtained from reference TRBV7-2 and TRBJ2-7, is as follows: GAGVSQSPSNKVTEKGKDVELRCDPISGHTALYWYRQSLGQGLEFLIYFQGNSAPDKSGLPSDRFSAERTGGSVSTLTIQRTQQEDSAVYLCASRSGSRVGEQYFGPGTRLTVT.

This chain connects TRBV28 to TRBJ1-2, with D uncertain. The CDR3 sequence is 15 residues long. Trimming removed 2 bases at V and 5 bases at J, with 15 bases between. Germline lookup yields CDR1 MDHEN and CDR2 SYDVKM. CDR3: CASSLPGSEVYGYTF. In DNA form, the CDR3 reads TGTGCCAGCAGTTTACCGGGATCGGAGGTGTATGGCTACACCTTC.

CDR3 DNA: TGTGCCAGCAGCCGCTCCTACGAGCAGTACTTC. Protein: CASSRSYEQYF. V and J are TRBV7-2 and TRBJ2-7; no reliable D call. From germline, CDR1 is SGHTA and CDR2 FQGNSA. V dropped 5 bases and J dropped 0 bases, with 2 bases sitting between them. CDR3 length equals 11 residues. Based on the CDR3 plus reference TRBV7-2 and TRBJ2-7, the full variable domain is GAGVSQSPSNKVTEKGKDVELRCDPISGHTALYWYRQSLGQGLEFLIYFQGNSAPDKSGLPSDRFSAERTGGSVSTLTIQRTQQEDSAVYLCASSRSYEQYFGPGTRLTVT.

V and J are TRBV19 and TRBJ1-5; TRBD1 might be the D (5 bases). The CDR3 runs 15 residues. Trimming cost V 6 bases and J 0 bases, with 12 bases left between them. Germline CDR1 and CDR2: LNHDA and SQIVND (reference sequence). Here the CDR3 reads CASRQTAYSNQPQHF. The CDR3 coding sequence is TGTGCCAGTAGACAGACAGCTTATAGCAATCAGCCCCAGCATTTT.

This chain uses TRBV27 with TRBJ2-5; no clear D gene. Trimming stripped 4 bases from V and 4 bases from J, with 4 bases between. Germline CDR1 is MNHEY and CDR2 is SMNVEV (reference sequence). The CDR3 runs 11 residues. CDR3 DNA: TGTGCCAGCAGTTCGGGAGAGACCCAGTACTTC. This sequence encodes CASSSGETQYF.

V usage is TRBV7-9 and J usage is TRBJ1-4, with D perhaps matching TRBD1 (5 bases). Trimming stripped 8 bases from V and 3 bases from J, with 13 bases between. Germline V gives CDR1 SEHNR, CDR2 FQNEAQ (reference sequence). This CDR3 region has 14 residues. CDR3 bases: TGTGCCAGCCAAACAGGCTTTGCTAATGAAAAACTGTTTTTT. Translation gives CASQTGFANEKLFF.

The rearrangement links TRBV29-1 to TRBJ2-4; 7 nucleotides line up with TRBD2. Germline V gene data show CDR1 as SQVTM and CDR2 as ANQGSEA. V shed 1 base, J shed 8 bases, and the junction held 2 bases outside the gene matches. This CDR3 has 12 amino acids. The CDR3 sequence: CSVEASGDIQYF. CDR3 coding DNA: TGCAGCGTTGAAGCCAGCGGGGACATTCAGTACTTC.

This chain connects TRBV10-3 to TRBJ2-7; TRBD1 aligns across 9 bases. With 10 bases clipped from V and 3 bases from J, the junction kept 4 bases outside the gene matches. This CDR3 comprises 12 residues. From germline, CDR1 is ENHRY and CDR2 SYGVKD. In DNA, the CDR3 is TGTGCCACCCGGACAGGGGTCTACGAGCAGTACTTC. It codes for CATRTGVYEQYF.

This chain links TRBV3-1 (or the pseudogene TRBV3-2) with TRBJ2-1; D is unresolved. V shed 0 bases and J shed 4 bases, with 7 bases lying between them. This CDR3 region has 14 residues. Germline-derived CDR1 and CDR2 are LGHDT and YNNKEL (reference sequence). CDR3 in DNA: TGTGCCAGCAGCCAAGATTTCTCGTACAATGAGCAGTTCTTC. Its protein product is CASSQDFSYNEQFF.

This clone was detected a few times. This sequence joins TRBV3-1 (or the pseudogene TRBV3-2) and TRBJ2-1; maybe TRBD1 (7 bases). Trimming cost V 0 bases and J 5 bases, with 14 bases left between them. Germline lookup yields CDR1 LGHDT and CDR2 YNNKEL (reference sequence). CDR3 length: 16 amino acids. CDR3 protein: CASSQDGGGRNNEQFF. The CDR3 nucleotides are TGTGCCAGCAGCCAAGATGGAGGGGGCCGAAACAATGAGCAGTTCTTC.

This clone has just a few counts. The gene calls are TRBV10-1 and TRBJ2-7; TRBD1 is a possible D gene (5 bases). The CDR3 consists of 13 residues. V was trimmed by 0 bases and J by 7 bases, leaving 10 bases between them. Per the germline V gene, CDR1 is WNHNN and CDR2 is SYGVQD (reference sequence). The CDR3 DNA sequence: TGCGCCAGCAGTGAGTCACAGGTGGGGGAGCAGTACTTC. It specifies CASSESQVGEQYF.

The chain couples TRBV7-3 to TRBJ1-1; no definite D call. Trimming removed 3 bases from V and 1 base from J, with 6 bases in between. The CDR3 is 13 residues long. Germline-derived CDR1 and CDR2 are SGHTA and FQGTGA. CDR3 amino acids: CASSFRRNTEAFF. The CDR3 DNA reads as TGTGCCAGCAGCTTCAGAAGGAACACTGAAGCTTTCTTT.

This rearrangement joins TRBV10-3 to TRBJ2-1; 7 bases agree with TRBD2. Per the germline V gene, CDR1 is ENHRY and CDR2 is SYGVKD. The junction had 5 bases not matched to a gene; V was cut back by 5 bases and J by 10 bases. The CDR3 spans 12 residues. CDR3 DNA sequence: TGTGCCATCAGTCGGACTAGAGACGAGCAGTTCTTC. This translates into CAISRTRDEQFF.

V is TRBV7-2 and J is TRBJ2-3; no definite D call. The V gene's germline CDR1 is SGHTA and CDR2 FQGNSA. CDR3 size: 13 residues. V was pared by 4 bases and J by 2 bases, with 7 bases between. The CDR3 bases are TGTGCCAGCAGCTCTACAGCCACAGATACGCAGTATTTT. Translated, it gives CASSSTATDTQYF.

The CDR3 spells CASSQDRGYTQYF. The DNA for the CDR3 is TGCGCCAGCAGCCAAGATAGGGGATATACGCAGTATTTT. The J gene is TRBJ2-3, the V gene TRBV4-1; a weak D match, TRBD1 (5 bases). The CDR3 is 13 amino acids. Germline loops: CDR1 MGHRA, CDR2 YSYEKL. V was pared by 0 bases and J by 7 bases, with 8 bases between.

This clone has just a few counts. This rearrangement joins TRBV15 to TRBJ2-7; D is ambiguous. The germline V gene encodes CDR1 LNHNV and CDR2 YYDKDF (reference sequence). Deletions cut 0 bases from V and 4 bases from J, with 4 bases between. CDR3 length: 12 residues. CDR3 in amino acids: CATSRERYEQYF. The CDR3 coding sequence is TGTGCCACCAGCAGAGAGAGGTACGAGCAGTACTTC.

J is TRBJ1-6 and V is TRBV9; 8 nucleotides line up with TRBD1. The CDR3 has 16 amino acids. V lost 0 bases and J lost 5; bases outside the gene matches: 4. From germline, CDR1 is SGDLS and CDR2 YYNGEE. DNA for the CDR3: TGTGCCAGCAGCGTAGCCGCAGGGGGCGATAATTCACCCCTCCACTTT. Translated: CASSVAAGGDNSPLHF.

This sequence joins TRBV12-5 and TRBJ1-1; perhaps TRBD1 as D (5 bases). V was cut by 3 bases and J by 4 bases, with 9 bases left in between. CDR1 is LGHNT and CDR2 is FRNRAP in the germline V gene. CDR3 length equals 13 residues. CDR3: CASGFRGGTEAFF. CDR3 sequence (DNA): TGTGCTAGTGGTTTTCGGGGGGGCACTGAAGCTTTCTTT.

This sequence joins TRBV7-9 and TRBJ2-7; 10 positions agree with TRBD2. Trimming took 4 bases from V and 6 from J; bases not matched to a gene: 9. The CDR3 is made up of 15 amino acids. Germline V CDR1 and CDR2: SEHNR, FQNEAQ (reference sequence). This CDR3 reads CASSYATSGAPEQYF. The CDR3 bases are TGTGCCAGCAGCTATGCCACTAGCGGGGCCCCCGAGCAGTACTTC.